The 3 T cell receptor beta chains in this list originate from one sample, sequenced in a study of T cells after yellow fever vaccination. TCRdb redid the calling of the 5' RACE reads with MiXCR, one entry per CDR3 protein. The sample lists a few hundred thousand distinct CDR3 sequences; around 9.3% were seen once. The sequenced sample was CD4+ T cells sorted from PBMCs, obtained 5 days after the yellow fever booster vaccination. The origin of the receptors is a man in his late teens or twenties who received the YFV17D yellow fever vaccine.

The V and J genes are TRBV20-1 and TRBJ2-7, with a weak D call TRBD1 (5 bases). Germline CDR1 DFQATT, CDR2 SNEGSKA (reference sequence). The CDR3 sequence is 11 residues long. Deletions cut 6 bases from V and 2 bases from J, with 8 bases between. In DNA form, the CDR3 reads TGCAGTGCGTCGACAGCCTACGAGCAGTACGTC. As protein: CSASTAYEQYV.

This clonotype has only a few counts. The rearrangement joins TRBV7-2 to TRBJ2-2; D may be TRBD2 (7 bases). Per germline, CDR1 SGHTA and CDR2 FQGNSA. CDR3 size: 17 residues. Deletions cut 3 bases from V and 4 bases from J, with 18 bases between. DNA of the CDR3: TGTGCCAGCAGCTTTCCGCCCGGGGGGCTCCCCACCGGGGAGCTGTTTTTT. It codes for CASSFPPGGLPTGELFF.

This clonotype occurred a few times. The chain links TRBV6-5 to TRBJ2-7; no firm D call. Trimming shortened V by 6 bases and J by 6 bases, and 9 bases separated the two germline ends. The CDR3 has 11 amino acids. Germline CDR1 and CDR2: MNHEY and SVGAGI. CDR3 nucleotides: TGTGCCAGCAGGGGGATGGGCGAGCAGTACGTC. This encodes CASRGMGEQYV.